The TCR beta chain under discussion was sequenced for a study of graft-versus-host responses after intestinal transplantation. Study at large: As for transplant type, recipients had multivisceral, liver-intestinal, or isolated intestinal grafts. For two to three years after anti-thymocyte globulin induction, all recipients took tacrolimus and steroids.

The CDR3 sequence is 14 residues long. Germline V gene sequence: CDR1 LNHDA, CDR2 SQIVND (reference sequence). The ends were cut back, 10 bases at V and 0 bases at J, with 15 bases in the middle. For this clone: The target antigen is unknown.

Assay used: immunoSEQ multiplex PCR; TCRdb lists only in-frame clones, some missing. The table has about 100,000 clones, 80% to 95% seen once. General study findings and limits: Early post-transplant HvG declines showed an association with peak circulating GvH clone levels. Individuals who had graft-donor T cell macrochimerism had allografts that showed high graft-versus-host to host-versus-graft clonal ratios.

This rearrangement joins TRBV19 to TRBJ1-1; D perhaps matches TRBD1 (5 bases). This specimen was PBMCs, taken around 68 weeks after intestinal transplant. The TCR comes from a human patient who received an intestinal transplant, so some T cells may come from the graft donor. The CDR3 coding sequence is TGTGCCACCCTTAGGGGCGGCCTGAACACTGAAGCTTTCTTT. Translation gives CATLRGGLNTEAFF.